One sample yielded the 6 T cell receptor beta chains listed below, sequenced in a study of blood T cell repertoires in COVID-19. Data came from immunoSEQ multiplex PCR; TCRdb stores just in-frame clones and leaves some out. Of under 300,000 clones in the sample, roughly 83% are singletons; the top ten hold over 4.5%. The sequenced sample consisted of peripheral blood. The receptors stem from a man between 60 and 70 years old who had recovered from COVID-19.

The chain uses TRBV14 and TRBJ2-7; D is unresolved. The germline gives CDR1 SGHDN, CDR2 FVKESK. V lost 3 bases to trimming and J lost 9 bases, with 15 bases between them. The CDR3 length is 13 residues. The CDR3 sequence is CASSHPGSVSQYF. The CDR3 DNA reads as TGTGCCAGCAGCCACCCTGGCTCCGTGTCGCAGTACTTC.

V gene TRBV5-1 combines with J gene TRBJ2-5, with D tentatively TRBD2 (6 bases). CDR1 is SGHRS, CDR2 YFSETQ, per germline. The CDR3 totals 16 residues. V gave up 0 bases and J gave up 2 bases, with 14 bases separating them. CDR3 DNA: TGCGCCAGCAGCTTGGAGCCCAGCGGGTTGCAAGAGACCCAGTACTTC. Its protein is CASSLEPSGLQETQYF.

V gene TRBV3-1 (or the pseudogene TRBV3-2) combines with J gene TRBJ2-6, with D possibly being TRBD1 (6 bases). CDR3 length: 17 amino acids. The V gene lost 4 bases and the J gene lost 0 bases, with 13 bases spanning the gap. Per germline, CDR1 LGHDT and CDR2 YNNKEL (reference sequence). CDR3 nucleotides: TGTGCCAGCAGCCGGGGACAACCCAACTCTGGGGCCAACGTCCTGACTTTC. It encodes CASSRGQPNSGANVLTF.

This clone appeared a few times. This sequence joins TRBV5-1 and TRBJ2-1; 11 bases align to TRBD2. V shed 1 base and J 9 bases; nucleotides not matched to a gene: 6. The CDR3 spans 15 residues. Germline values: CDR1 SGHRS, CDR2 YFSETQ. The CDR3 sequence is CASSLTSGSIGEQFF. In DNA form, the CDR3 reads TGCGCCAGCAGCTTGACTAGCGGGAGCATTGGTGAGCAGTTCTTC.

The rearrangement uses TRBV7-8 and TRBJ2-1; tentative D call: TRBD1 (5 bases). The germline CDR1 and CDR2 sequences are SGHVS and FQNEAQ. The CDR3 extends over 13 amino acids. The ends were cut back, 2 bases at V and 10 bases at J, with 12 bases in the middle. The DNA for the CDR3 is TGTGCCAGCAGCTTACGACAGTATATGGAGCAGTTCTTC. This codes for CASSLRQYMEQFF.

This chain joins TRBV15 and TRBJ2-3, with D perhaps TRBD2 (6 bases). Deletions cut 0 bases from V and 0 bases from J, with 13 bases between. The CDR3 spans 17 residues. Germline V lookup: CDR1 LNHNV, CDR2 YYDKDF (reference sequence). Here the CDR3 DNA reads TGTGCCACCAGCAGAGATCTTAGCGGAGGGAGCACAGATACGCAGTATTTT. Protein product: CATSRDLSGGSTDTQYF.